This T cell receptor beta chain was captured by sequencing in a study of regulatory T cells in long-lasting Graves disease. General study points: Thyroid tissue went unstudied; only peripheral blood was examined. A reduction in accuracy may have resulted from the small sample size.

Time point denoted: newly diagnosed GD, antithyroid drugs for less than 3 months. Construction of the TCR library relied on RNA isolated from PBMCs. The patients included were those that came from an endocrinology department in Xi'an, China. The ends were cut back, 1 base at V and 5 bases at J, with 13 bases in the middle. This CDR3 has 15 amino acids. The germline gives CDR1 SGHAT, CDR2 FQNNGV. This clonotype was observed at least ten times. The antigen remains undetermined. CDR3-region Arm-PCR and iRepertoire HTBI primers produced the TCR beta libraries. TCRdb processed the multiplex PCR reads anew with MiXCR; each CDR3 protein has one entry. The top ten hold over 20% of the sample, which has about 400,000 distinct CDR3 sequences, about 16% seen once.

The rearrangement joins TRBV11-2 to TRBJ2-3; D is possibly TRBD1 or TRBD2 (7 bases each). The specimen was peripheral blood mononuclear cells (PBMCs), collected at new diagnosis, from a patient treated with antithyroid drugs. The receptor's source is a female donor with Graves disease. DNA of the CDR3: TGTGCCAGCAGCTTAGGAGGGAGGGGGCAAGATACGCAGTATTTT. This translates into CASSLGGRGQDTQYF.